This TCR beta chain originates from a study of T cells after yellow fever vaccination (dated by TCRdb to the late 2010s). Context from the whole study: Libraries from fractions with low cell numbers were prepared with the SMART-Seq v4 Ultra Low Input RNA kit. Blood was drawn at multiple timepoints before and after primary and secondary immunization, with bulk PBMC replicates and cell subsets isolated. Bulk TCR alpha and beta repertoires were sequenced longitudinally to track T-cell clones before and after primary and booster YFV17D yellow fever vaccination. The cohort comprised two healthy male donors, one aged 18 to 30 and one aged 30 to 40 years.

What this sample's treatment or condition label stands for: live attenuated yellow fever vaccine strain. At each blood-draw timepoint, two biological replicates of bulk PBMCs were obtained. PBMCs were isolated from peripheral blood using a standard Ficoll-Paque protocol. RNA was extracted with TriZol from bulk PBMCs, CD4 and CD8 fractions, and dextramer-positive and dextramer-negative fractions. This clonotype has only one observation. This receptor's antigen is unknown. The record has no base qualities; no much larger clone is one base away. A single read counts as weak evidence. TCR cDNA was synthesized by 5'RACE template switching, which introduced a universal primer site and unique molecular identifiers. Priming of cDNA synthesis was performed from both the TCR alpha and TCR beta constant segments. Two PCR steps were used to amplify libraries, with sample barcodes and sequencing adapters being added in the second step. Libraries were sequenced on Illumina HiSeq 2500 (2x100 bp) or NovaSeq (2x150 bp). For the original study's pipeline: Demultiplexing of reads and collapsing into UMI consensus sequences were performed with MIGEC, and V(D)J alignment was carried out with MiXCR. Vaccine-responding clonotypes were identified with edgeR using replicate PBMC samples, with FDR below 0.01 and a log2 fold change above 5 up to day 15 being required. Each bulk clonotype was labeled CD4 or CD8 based on which sequenced repertoire, CD4 or CD8, contained the clonotype at higher abundance. TCRdb passed the public sequencing reads through fastp at Q25 and MiXCR, retaining productive beta sequences. Each entry merges the rows of one CDR3 protein and shows their most common DNA and genes. These V and J calls rely on TCRdb rather than the paper's analysis. This sample is represented by some 560,000 distinct CDR3 sequences; about 17% of them were singletons. The ten largest account for around 16% of the sample.

General findings and caveats noted by the study authors: A small share of clonotypes occurred in both CD4 and CD8 compartments, likely arising from convergent recombination. The study included only a couple of donors, which limits how far the findings can be generalized. Compared with the primary T-cell response, the secondary T-cell response was faster but weaker, reaching its peak on day 5 rather than on day 15. Most clones expanded after primary vaccination were re-detected after the booster (about 95% of CD4 and around 86% of CD8), suggesting broad memory maintenance. Because abundant contaminating clonotypes from the bulk population could be contained in FACS-sorted repertoires, computational filtering was required.

Sequenced here: PBMCs, sampled 5 to 6 days after the first yellow fever vaccination. This TCR came from a man between 18 and 35 years old who received the YFV17D yellow fever vaccine.

This receptor has the CDR3 CASSSEPGCGDTQYF. In nucleotide form, the sequence is TGTGCCAGCAGCTCCGAACCAGGGTGTGGAGATACGCAGTATTTT. The chain joins TRBV7-2 to TRBJ2-3; the D region possibly corresponds to TRBD1 (5 bases align). Deletion took 4 bases off V and 5 bases off J, with a span of 16 bases between the germline ends. CDR1 and CDR2 (SGHTA, FQGNSA) derive from the germline V gene. Counted from cysteine to phenylalanine, this CDR3 has 15 amino acids. The DNA shown is the 45-base CDR3, in frame from base 1.